This entry is about one TCR beta chain. Measured with immunoSEQ multiplex PCR; TCRdb has only the in-frame clones, and not every one. Of roughly 28,000 clones detected, roughly 95% appear once; the ten largest clones hold under 0.2%. This entry comes from a study of regulatory and conventional T cells in RAG deficiency. Conventional CD4+ T cells were sorted from blood as CD25-low CD127-high cells. This CDR3 is built from 16 residues. Germline CDR1 reads SGDLS; CDR2 reads YYNGEE. The J segment lost 3 bases and the V segment lost 0 bases, leaving 9 bases of the junction unmatched. The data were also submitted as part of a second study, on regulatory T cells. That publication notes: The PCR used 52 TRBV and 13 TRBJ primers.

The clonotype originates from a human donor in good health. The material sequenced was CD25- CD4+ T cells sorted from blood. This chain connects TRBV9 to TRBJ2-7; 7 bases line up with TRBD1. This CDR3 reads CASSVAGTGARYEQYF. In DNA form, the CDR3 reads TGTGCCAGCAGCGTAGCGGGAACAGGGGCCCGCTACGAGCAGTACTTC.